Listed below are T cell receptor beta chains from one sample, sequenced in a study of T cell responses to AZD1222 COVID-19 vaccine. Here immunoSEQ multiplex PCR was the method, and the copy in TCRdb shows in-frame clones only, minus some. The sample has some 150,000 clones; around 90% are singletons. The specimen was peripheral blood, collected on day 0 of AZD1222 vaccination. These receptors all stem from an adult in good health. CDR3s include the opening cysteine and the closing phenylalanine or tryptophan.

v_gene: TRBV6-5; len: 15; j_gene: TRBJ1-6; CDR3aa: CASSRTGTRNSPLHF
v_gene: TRBV6-2/TRBV6-3; len: 14; j_gene: TRBJ2-3; CDR3aa: CASSSDRVADTQYF
v_gene: TRBV11-2; len: 15; j_gene: TRBJ1-6; CDR3aa: CASSLVWDSNSPLHF
v_gene: TRBV2; len: 18; j_gene: TRBJ1-5; CDR3aa: CASSEGVAFSYSNQPQHF
v_gene: TRBV28; len: 13; j_gene: TRBJ1-3; CDR3aa: CPLRHCSGNTIYF
v_gene: TRBV7-2; len: 13; j_gene: TRBJ1-1; CDR3aa: CASSPRRDTEAFF
v_gene: TRBV18; len: 16; j_gene: TRBJ2-2; CDR3aa: CASSPRLLENTGELFF
v_gene: TRBV5-1; len: 14; j_gene: TRBJ2-7; CDR3aa: CASSVTGGVYEQYF
v_gene: TRBV29-1; len: 19; j_gene: TRBJ2-1; CDR3aa: CSVVYRDRGLLGVYNEQFF
v_gene: TRBV6-2/TRBV6-3; len: 14; j_gene: TRBJ1-1; CDR3aa: CASSYSFLNTEAFF
v_gene: TRBV19; len: 13; j_gene: TRBJ2-1; CDR3aa: CASSIGLADEQFF
v_gene: TRBV5-1; len: 16; j_gene: TRBJ1-4; CDR3aa: CASSPGQGTTNEKLFF
v_gene: TRBV4-3; len: 14; j_gene: TRBJ2-1; CDR3aa: CASSPLPTYNEQFF
v_gene: TRBV7-9; len: 14; j_gene: TRBJ1-1; CDR3aa: CASTDPEGNTEAFF
v_gene: TRBV29-1; len: 15; j_gene: TRBJ2-3; CDR3aa: CSVGVPSGYTDTQYF
v_gene: TRBV18; len: 15; j_gene: TRBJ1-2; CDR3aa: CASSTAKTGLQGYTF
v_gene: TRBV7-2; len: 15; j_gene: TRBJ2-7; CDR3aa: CASSFPSGSSYEQYF
v_gene: TRBV6-6; len: 15; j_gene: TRBJ2-2; CDR3aa: CASSPSQGNTGELFF
v_gene: TRBV15; len: 15; j_gene: TRBJ2-7; CDR3aa: CATSRDQNRGTEQYF
v_gene: TRBV24-1; len: 15; j_gene: TRBJ1-1; CDR3aa: CATSDPVCRGAEAFF
v_gene: TRBV4-2; len: 17; j_gene: TRBJ2-1; CDR3aa: CASSPQGLQSSSSEQFF
v_gene: TRBV25-1; len: 13; j_gene: TRBJ1-3; CDR3aa: CASSMGVGNTIYF
v_gene: TRBV7-9; len: 14; j_gene: TRBJ2-7; CDR3aa: CASSLFPVSYEQYF
v_gene: TRBV4-3; len: 15; j_gene: TRBJ2-1; CDR3aa: CASARDLADSNEQFF
v_gene: TRBV7-6; len: 15; j_gene: TRBJ2-3; CDR3aa: CASSLFSASTDTQYF
v_gene: TRBV18; len: 13; j_gene: TRBJ2-5; CDR3aa: CASVLALQETQYF
v_gene: TRBV2; len: 15; j_gene: TRBJ2-1; CDR3aa: CASSEGQFSYNEQFF
v_gene: TRBV5-1; len: 16; j_gene: TRBJ1-2; CDR3aa: CASSPYQGALEQGYTF
v_gene: TRBV11-1; len: 13; j_gene: TRBJ1-4; CDR3aa: CASSRDLNEKLFF
v_gene: TRBV9; len: 15; j_gene: TRBJ1-1; CDR3aa: CASSATGGGQGEAFF
v_gene: TRBV5-1; len: 15; j_gene: TRBJ2-7; CDR3aa: CASSWEQGDTYEQYF
v_gene: TRBV6-1; len: 17; j_gene: TRBJ1-1; CDR3aa: CASSEAPVEYLNTEAFF
v_gene: TRBV5-1; len: 14; j_gene: TRBJ1-1; CDR3aa: CASSLGGGNTEAFF
v_gene: TRBV18; len: 14; j_gene: TRBJ1-2; CDR3aa: CASSPQKENYGYTF
v_gene: TRBV7-9; len: 16; j_gene: TRBJ2-4; CDR3aa: CASSSDSRGAKNIQYF
v_gene: TRBV4-2; len: 18; j_gene: TRBJ2-7; CDR3aa: CASSQGRGTGGAGYEQYF
v_gene: TRBV6-2/TRBV6-3; len: 18; j_gene: TRBJ2-3; CDR3aa: CASSTRTGIGFATDTQYF
v_gene: TRBV7-6; len: 17; j_gene: TRBJ2-3; CDR3aa: CASSAGGGARRTDTQYF
v_gene: TRBV27; len: 12; j_gene: TRBJ2-2; CDR3aa: CASSEGVGELFF
v_gene: TRBV3-1/TRBV3-2; len: 15; j_gene: TRBJ1-1; CDR3aa: CASSQGATGNTEAFF
v_gene: TRBV19; len: 15; j_gene: TRBJ2-5; CDR3aa: CASSISGRAVETQYF
v_gene: TRBV19; len: 13; j_gene: TRBJ1-1; CDR3aa: CASSRSRNTEAFF
v_gene: TRBV6-5; len: 14; j_gene: TRBJ1-1; CDR3aa: CASSPQKWADEAFF
v_gene: TRBV2; len: 16; j_gene: TRBJ1-3; CDR3aa: CASRQKEHIPGNTIYF
v_gene: TRBV18; len: 15; j_gene: TRBJ2-5; CDR3aa: CASSPRSGARETQYF
v_gene: TRBV4-3; len: 14; j_gene: TRBJ1-4; CDR3aa: CASSPGLINEKLFF
v_gene: TRBV11-3; len: 11; j_gene: TRBJ2-1; CDR3aa: CASSLSNEQFF
v_gene: TRBV11-2; len: 16; j_gene: TRBJ2-1; CDR3aa: CASSPAPDPLGNEQFF
v_gene: TRBV6-5; len: 14; j_gene: TRBJ1-6; CDR3aa: CASSYSGTGSPLHF
v_gene: TRBV7-3; len: 14; j_gene: TRBJ1-1; CDR3aa: CASSFPTLNTEAFF
v_gene: TRBV18; len: 14; j_gene: TRBJ2-2; CDR3aa: CASFLRAATGELFF
v_gene: TRBV19; len: 16; j_gene: TRBJ1-2; CDR3aa: CASSIRPFGLSYGYTF
v_gene: TRBV29-1; len: 13; j_gene: TRBJ2-1; CDR3aa: CSAREGRLNEQFF
v_gene: TRBV7-7; len: 16; j_gene: TRBJ2-1; CDR3aa: CASSLAPYQPYNEQFF
v_gene: TRBV7-9; len: 16; j_gene: TRBJ1-2; CDR3aa: CASSSSRRGGDYGYTF
v_gene: TRBV27; len: 14; j_gene: TRBJ2-7; CDR3aa: CASSLTGQAYEQYF
v_gene: TRBV20-1; len: 17; j_gene: TRBJ1-1; CDR3aa: CSASDGPFRTMNTEAFF
v_gene: TRBV10-3; len: 15; j_gene: TRBJ2-2; CDR3aa: CAISGTGGRTGELFF
v_gene: TRBV19; len: 14; j_gene: TRBJ1-3; CDR3aa: CASSSRASGNTIYF
v_gene: TRBV3-1/TRBV3-2; len: 14; j_gene: TRBJ1-1; CDR3aa: CASSRGMPNTEAFF